These T cell receptor beta chains were read from a single sample in a study of PD-1 blockade in classical Hodgkin lymphoma. The table came from immunoSEQ multiplex PCR; TCRdb's copy has only in-frame clones and leaves some out. The sample yields roughly 41,000 clones, about two thirds seen once. The material was peripheral blood mononuclear cells (PBMCs), obtained before the fourth cycle of nivolumab. Receptors were obtained from a human donor with classical Hodgkin lymphoma. Both conserved end residues are part of each CDR3. The order of the fields is V gene, J gene, CDR3 protein.

TRBV5-6,TRBJ2-5,CASSFGSGLFETQYF
TRBV10-3,TRBJ2-7,CAISASLSGQGFEQYF
TRBV6-4,TRBJ2-3,CASSVGPPDTQYF
TRBV6-5,TRBJ1-1,CASPRTLNTEAFF
TRBV5-1,TRBJ2-7,CASSAGGAYEQYF
TRBV10-3,TRBJ2-1,CAISDLGLAGNEQFF
TRBV6-1,TRBJ2-1,CASRGGISYNEQFF
TRBV16,TRBJ2-5,CASSLNVEETQYF
TRBV7-6,TRBJ1-2,CASSLLGQGSGYTF
TRBV6-5,TRBJ1-2,CASRSDSNYGYTF
TRBV4-3,TRBJ1-2,CASSQETGYGYTF
TRBV28,TRBJ1-1,CASSSDPNTEAFF
TRBV6-1,TRBJ2-3,CASSDSYTDTQYF
TRBV2,TRBJ2-1,CASSDSGFNEQFF
TRBV29-1,TRBJ1-5,CSVVYGQGGNQPQHF
TRBV5-4,TRBJ1-6,CASSSRATGVNSPLHF
TRBV27,TRBJ2-1,CASTSFPRNEQFF
TRBV28,TRBJ2-7,CASSLGGYEQYF
TRBV18,TRBJ2-7,CASSPEAGETYEQYF
TRBV5-5,TRBJ2-3,CASRGGTDTQYF
TRBV6-6,TRBJ2-2,CASSGRLGELFF
TRBV4-1,TRBJ1-2,CASSQEKAPRQGPGGYTF
TRBV4-1,TRBJ2-7,CASSQAEGGGTEQYF
TRBV2,TRBJ2-5,CASSELSLQETQYF
TRBV15,TRBJ1-5,CATSRDNQPQHF
TRBV28,TRBJ2-7,CASSLFREQYEQYF
TRBV27,TRBJ2-2,CASSLVSGGFTGELFF
TRBV19,TRBJ1-5,CASSPGTYGNQPQHF
TRBV30,TRBJ2-3,CAWRGVGGLRADTQYF
TRBV2,TRBJ1-4,CASRGANEKLFF